These 3 T cell receptor beta chains originate from one sample sequenced in a study of CD8+ T cells in alopecia areata. The treatment is: oral pan-JAK inhibitor, 5-10 mg twice daily. Following RNA extraction, reverse transcription yielded cDNA that acted as the sequencing template. Using immunoSEQ multiplex PCR, the repertoire was profiled, and TCRdb retains in-frame clones only, with some absent. Seen here are some 120,000 clones, around 53% observed once, and the top ten hold 10% to 15%. Material: CD8+ T cells sorted from blood, obtained at week 24, from a patient treated with tofacitinib. The receptors come from a human donor with alopecia areata.

The chain is built from TRBV7-2 and TRBJ2-1; 7 bases are shared with TRBD1. Trimming took 2 bases from V and 5 from J; bases not matched to a gene: 12. Germline V gives CDR1 SGHTA, CDR2 FQGNSA. The CDR3 is 17 amino acids. The CDR3 sequence: CASSLNRATGFDNEQFF. Written as DNA, the CDR3 is TGTGCCAGCAGCTTAAACCGGGCGACAGGGTTCGACAATGAGCAGTTCTTC.

V is TRBV14 and J is TRBJ2-1; 7 bases map to TRBD1. Germline CDR1 reads SGHDN; CDR2 reads FVKESK. This CDR3 has 15 amino acids. V lost 2 bases and J lost 7; bases outside the gene matches: 8. CDR3 in amino acids: CASSQNRGHLNEQFF. The CDR3 DNA follows: TGTGCCAGCAGCCAAAACAGGGGCCATCTAAATGAGCAGTTCTTC.

This clone came up a few times. Mismatch with germline at one junction end may stem from a read error. The rearrangement joins TRBV6-4 to TRBJ2-1; weak D call: TRBD2 (6 bases). Germline-derived CDR1 and CDR2 are MRHNA and SNTAGT. The length of the CDR3 is 14 residues. DNA for the CDR3: TGTGCCAGCAGTTACTCGACTAGCTACAATGAGCAGTTCTTC. It specifies CASSYSTSYNEQFF.